These 26 T cell receptor beta chains were sequenced from one sample in a study of OX40 agonist ivuxolimab in advanced cancers. This table comes from immunoSEQ multiplex PCR, and its TCRdb copy is limited to in-frame clones, with some not included. The table shows about 100,000 clones, with 94% occurring only once. Here the sequenced sample was CD4+ or CD8+ T cells sorted from blood, taken in a trial of the OX40 agonist ivuxolimab. These receptors all stem from an adult with an advanced solid tumor such as melanoma, head and neck, liver or kidney cancer.

V and J are TRBV27 and TRBJ2-1; the match to TRBD2 covers 10 bases. CDR3 length equals 14 residues. Germline CDR1 and CDR2: MNHEY and SMNVEV (reference sequence). Trimming cost V 5 bases and J 6 bases; bases outside gene matches: 4. The chain's CDR3 is CASSRLAGVNEQFF. CDR3 DNA: TGTGCCAGCAGTCGCCTAGCGGGGGTCAATGAGCAGTTCTTC.

This chain joins TRBV5-1 and TRBJ1-1; D ambiguous. CDR1 and CDR2 from the germline V gene are SGHRS and YFSETQ. V was clipped by 6 bases and J by 3 bases, with 3 bases between them. CDR3 size: 10 residues. The CDR3 protein is CASKDTEAFF. The CDR3 DNA sequence: TGCGCCAGCAAAGACACTGAAGCTTTCTTT.

About this clone itself: This specimen includes other DNA sequences encoding the same CDR3. The chain uses TRBV9 and TRBJ1-1; no firm D call. This CDR3 spans 14 amino acids. CDR1 is SGDLS, CDR2 YYNGEE, per germline. Trimming pared 0 bases from V and 1 base from J, leaving 7 bases between. The CDR3: CASSVAGGNTEAFF. CDR3 sequence (DNA): TGTGCCAGCAGCGTAGCGGGCGGGAACACTGAAGCTTTCTTT.

J is TRBJ1-6 and V is TRBV7-2; D is ambiguous. The CDR3 spans 15 residues. V dropped 1 base and J dropped 6 bases, with 10 bases sitting between them. Per the germline V gene, CDR1 is SGHTA and CDR2 is FQGNSA. The CDR3 loop is CASSLGSRPNSPLHF. The CDR3 nucleotides are TGTGCCAGCAGCTTAGGGTCCCGGCCTAATTCACCCCTCCACTTT.

This chain uses TRBV27 with TRBJ2-1; 7 nucleotides match TRBD1. Losses at the gene ends were 5 bases for V and 1 base for J; bases not matched to a gene: 5. This CDR3 has 15 amino acids. Germline V gene data show CDR1 as MNHEY and CDR2 as SMNVEV (reference sequence). The CDR3, as DNA: TGTGCCAGCAGTCCCGGGACAGCTTCCTACAATGAGCAGTTCTTC. Protein sequence: CASSPGTASYNEQFF.

Concerning this clone itself: At the DNA level, this CDR3 is encoded by other sequences in the same sample as well. This chain uses TRBV27 with TRBJ2-2; D tentatively fits TRBD1 or TRBD2 (6 bases each). Trimming removed 6 bases from V and 5 bases from J, with 10 bases in between. The germline CDR1 and CDR2 sequences are MNHEY and SMNVEV (reference sequence). The CDR3 length is 13 residues. The CDR3 DNA follows: TGTGCCAGCAGCCTAGGGGGGACCGGGGAGCTGTTTTTT. Translating it yields CASSLGGTGELFF.

The chain is built from TRBV30 and TRBJ2-3, with 9 bases identical to TRBD1. The CDR3 runs 15 residues. The germline V gene encodes CDR1 GTSNPN and CDR2 SVGIG (reference sequence). With V trimmed by 1 base and J by 4 bases, 6 bases remained unmatched. The CDR3 reads CAWSGTGGSADTQYF. The CDR3 DNA is TGTGCCTGGAGTGGTACAGGGGGCTCGGCAGATACGCAGTATTTT.

The V call is TRBV5-6, the J call TRBJ2-2; 8 bases map to TRBD1. Germline loops: CDR1 SGHDT, CDR2 YYEEEE. CDR3 length: 12 residues. V shed 6 bases and J 9 bases; nucleotides not matched to a gene: 4. CDR3 protein: CASTAGGRELFF. The CDR3, as DNA: TGTGCCAGCACCGCAGGGGGCCGGGAGCTGTTTTTT.

This clone was seen a single time. V usage is TRBV2 and J usage is TRBJ2-5; 8 bases fit TRBD1. This CDR3 is 16 amino acids long. Germline CDR1 and CDR2: SNHLY and FYNNEI. Trimming removed 3 bases from V and 5 bases from J; junction bases left unmatched: 11. CDR3 in DNA: TGTGCCAGCAGTGATTTAAGGGACAGGCCCCAGGAGACCCAGTACTTC. It codes for CASSDLRDRPQETQYF.

This clone has a single count. V and J are TRBV29-1 and TRBJ2-3, with 13 positions matching TRBD2. Unmatched junction bases numbered 7, after V lost 5 bases and J lost 5 bases. The germline V gene has CDR1 SQVTM and CDR2 ANQGSEA. The CDR3 length is 15 residues. The CDR3 reads CSVTPGTSGIDTQYF. The CDR3 DNA reads TGCAGCGTTACCCCAGGGACTAGCGGGATAGATACGCAGTATTTT.

The J gene is TRBJ1-2, the V gene TRBV2; 7 positions match TRBD1. J gave up 0 bases and V 2 bases, and 3 bases lay outside the gene matches. Germline V gives CDR1 SNHLY, CDR2 FYNNEI. The CDR3 is made up of 15 amino acids. The CDR3 here is CASSERDSPNYGYTF. CDR3 nucleotide sequence: TGTGCCAGCAGTGAAAGGGACAGTCCTAACTATGGCTACACCTTC.

The chain combines TRBV10-2 with TRBJ2-3, with 8 bases identical to TRBD2. The germline gives CDR1 WSHSY, CDR2 SAAADI. The trim removed 1 base at V and 3 bases at J, leaving 6 bases unmatched. The CDR3 sequence is 16 residues long. CDR3 in DNA: TGCGCCAGCAGTGAGTATATAAGCGGGGGAACAGATACGCAGTATTTT. Amino acid sequence: CASSEYISGGTDTQYF.

This chain joins TRBV4-1 and TRBJ2-7; a possible D gene is TRBD2 (6 bases). Germline V gene data show CDR1 as MGHRA and CDR2 as YSYEKL. Between the trimmed V and J ends, which lost 4 bases and 1 base, there was a span of 11 bases. The CDR3 runs to 14 residues. The CDR3 region is CASSPAGLSYEQYF. As DNA, the CDR3 is TGCGCCAGCAGCCCCGCGGGACTGTCCTACGAGCAGTACTTC.

The chain combines TRBV15 with TRBJ2-7, with D unresolved. CDR1 is LNHNV and CDR2 is YYDKDF in the germline V gene (reference sequence). Deletions cut 2 bases from V and 4 bases from J, with 9 bases between. The CDR3 is 13 residues long. The CDR3: CATSRSMGYEQYF. The CDR3 DNA is TGTGCCACCAGCAGATCCATGGGGTACGAGCAGTACTTC. Based on the CDR3 plus reference TRBV15 and TRBJ2-7, the full variable domain is DAMVIQNPRYQVTQFGKPVTLSCSQTLNHNVMYWYQQKSSQAPKLLFHYYDKDFNNEADTPDNFQSRRPNTSFCFLDIRSPGLGDTAMYLCATSRSMGYEQYFGPGTRLTVT.

The gene calls are TRBV28 and TRBJ2-7; D is unclear. Trimming took off 2 bases at V and 5 bases at J, with 10 bases between the two ends. Per germline, CDR1 MDHEN and CDR2 SYDVKM. The CDR3 is 13 residues long. CDR3 sequence: CASSLELGNEQYF. Here the CDR3 DNA reads TGTGCCAGCAGTTTAGAACTGGGGAACGAGCAGTACTTC.

This chain joins TRBV7-2 and TRBJ1-2; 9 bases are shared with TRBD1. Losses at the gene ends were 5 bases for V and 6 bases for J; bases not matched to a gene: 1. Germline CDR1 reads SGHTA; CDR2 reads FQGNSA. The CDR3 has 12 residues. The CDR3 DNA reads TGTGCCAGCAGCGGGGACAGGGATGGCTACACCTTC. As protein: CASSGDRDGYTF. The full variable domain, its missing parts supplied by reference TRBV7-2 and TRBJ1-2, is GAGVSQSPSNKVTEKGKDVELRCDPISGHTALYWYRQSLGQGLEFLIYFQGNSAPDKSGLPSDRFSAERTGGSVSTLTIQRTQQEDSAVYLCASSGDRDGYTFGSGTRLTVV.

Written as DNA, the CDR3 is TGTGCCATCAGTGCTCCCGGGACACTTTTACCCGAGCAGTACTTC. It codes for CAISAPGTLLPEQYF. The rearrangement uses TRBV10-3 and TRBJ2-7; D possibly corresponds to TRBD1 (6 bases). Germline CDR1 ENHRY, CDR2 SYGVKD. This CDR3 spans 15 amino acids. Between the trimmed V and J ends, which lost 4 bases and 6 bases, there was a span of 19 bases.

This clone was detected once. The chain employs TRBV13 and TRBJ2-2; 13 positions match TRBD2. The CDR3 sequence is 16 residues long. Germline CDR1 and CDR2: PRHDT and FYEKMQ (reference sequence). Trimming removed 5 bases from V and 5 bases from J; junction bases left unmatched: 5. CDR3 DNA: TGTGCCAGCAGCGTCGGACTAGCGGGGGTTACCGGGGAGCTGTTTTTT. Its protein product is CASSVGLAGVTGELFF.

V gene TRBV28 combines with J gene TRBJ2-1, with D unresolved. Trimming removed 5 bases from V and 2 bases from J, with 1 base in between. Per germline, CDR1 MDHEN and CDR2 SYDVKM. CDR3 length: 11 residues. CDR3 protein: CASSPYNEQFF. The DNA of the CDR3 is TGTGCCAGCAGTCCCTACAATGAGCAGTTCTTC.

DNA for the CDR3: TGTGCCAGCAGACGCCGTTACCCTAGCGACTCGAAAAAAGAGACCCAGTACTTC. Translation gives CASRRRYPSDSKKETQYF. V and J are TRBV27 and TRBJ2-5; D is possibly TRBD2 (6 bases). The ends were cut back, 6 bases at V and 3 bases at J, with 26 bases in the middle. The CDR3 has 18 residues. Germline-derived CDR1 and CDR2 are MNHEY and SMNVEV (reference sequence).

This chain joins TRBV6-6 and TRBJ2-5, with D tentatively TRBD2 (5 bases). The J call may be faulty, since TRBJ2-7 better matches the DNA end. CDR3 length: 14 residues. The germline CDR1 and CDR2 sequences are MNHNY and SVGAGI (reference sequence). CDR3 sequence (DNA): TGTGCCAGCAGCCTCCTAGAGGGTAACGGCGAGCAGTACTTC. This gives the protein CASSLLEGNGEQYF.

With regard to this clone: One end of the junction is discordant with germline, which a read error may explain. The chain joins TRBV30 to TRBJ1-1, with a weak D call TRBD1 (5 bases). The CDR3 loop spans 14 amino acids. The germline gives CDR1 GTSNPN, CDR2 SVGIG (reference sequence). For the CDR3, the DNA is TGTGCCTGGAGCTATGGGGCGATGAACGCTGAAGCTTTCTTT. Translation gives CAWSYGAMNAEAFF. Full variable domain (missing parts from reference TRBV30 and TRBJ1-1): SQTIHQWPATLVQPVGSPLSLECTVEGTSNPNLYWYRQAAGRGLQLLFYSVGIGQISSEVPQNLSASRPQDRQFILSSKKLLLSDSGFYLCAWSYGAMNAEAFFGQGTRLTVV.

The rearrangement joins TRBV27 to TRBJ2-7; 9 nucleotides align to TRBD1. V shed 5 bases and J 2 bases; nucleotides not matched to a gene: 7. The CDR3 has 15 amino acids. Germline V gene sequence: CDR1 MNHEY, CDR2 SMNVEV (reference sequence). The CDR3 is CASSLGTGMPYEQYF. The CDR3 DNA follows: TGTGCCAGCAGTCTAGGGACAGGGATGCCCTACGAGCAGTACTTC.

The rearrangement links TRBV4-1 to TRBJ2-3; 8 positions agree with TRBD2. The CDR3 runs to 15 residues. The ends lost 5 bases at V and 2 bases at J; junction bases unmatched: 6. Per the germline V gene, CDR1 is MGHRA and CDR2 is YSYEKL. CDR3 amino acids: CASSYTSGHTDTQYF. The CDR3 DNA sequence: TGCGCCAGCAGCTATACTAGCGGACACACAGATACGCAGTATTTT.

This rearrangement joins TRBV11-3 to TRBJ2-2; the match to TRBD1 covers 7 bases. Trimming at V came to 5 bases and at J to 7 bases, leaving 7 bases not matched to a gene. Germline CDR1 and CDR2: SGHNT and YENEEA. This CDR3 has 14 residues. CDR3 sequence reads: CASSPRQGGGELFF. The CDR3 DNA reads as TGTGCCAGCAGCCCCCGACAGGGTGGCGGGGAGCTGTTTTTT.

This chain joins TRBV5-6 and TRBJ1-4; D is possibly TRBD1 (5 bases). The CDR3 has 16 amino acids. The V gene lost 7 bases and the J gene lost 6 bases, with 22 bases spanning the gap. Germline loops: CDR1 SGHDT, CDR2 YYEEEE. The CDR3 loop reads CASGSPPGSRDEKLFF. In DNA, the CDR3 is TGTGCCAGCGGTTCACCCCCAGGGTCGCGAGATGAAAAACTGTTTTTT.